The clone carrying this T cell receptor (beta chain) came up a few times. Time point given: pretreatment peripheral blood. The assay was immunoSEQ multiplex PCR, and TCRdb's table has in-frame clones only and misses some. The sample contains roughly 50,000 clones, about 83% of which appear only once. This sample is part of a study of PD-L1 blockade in urothelial cancer. The germline V gene encodes CDR1 MNHEY and CDR2 SVGAGI. The CDR3 spans 14 residues. Between the trimmed V and J ends, which lost 4 bases and 7 bases, there was a span of 14 bases. The sample was PBMCs, taken around atezolizumab (anti-PD-L1) treatment. This receptor was identified in an older woman with urothelial cancer. The chain has TRBV6-5 and TRBJ2-1; the D gene is possibly TRBD2 (7 bases). CDR3: CASSFREGGNEQFF. In nucleotides, the CDR3 is TGTGCCAGCAGTTTCAGGGAGGGGGGGAATGAGCAGTTCTTC.